This entry concerns a single T cell receptor (beta chain). TCRdb's table, derived via immunoSEQ multiplex PCR, lists solely in-frame clones and lacks some. The sample contains some 260,000 clones, 75% to 90% of which appear only once. Ages ranged from 18 to 89 years, with residence in about two dozen US areas. Germline V gene sequence: CDR1 SGHAT, CDR2 FQDESV (reference sequence). This CDR3 contains 16 residues. V dropped 5 bases and J dropped 5; count of bases not matched to a gene: 10. This record comes from a study of blood T cell repertoires in COVID-19. This clonotype originated in a woman aged 25 to 39 with acute COVID-19. The sequenced sample consisted of PBMCs or T cells enriched from blood (not recorded which). This chain joins TRBV11-1 and TRBJ2-5; 11 bases match TRBD2. CDR3 DNA: TGTGCCAGCAGCCCAATAGCGGGAGGGTTGGTTGAGACCCAGTACTTC. It is translated as CASSPIAGGLVETQYF.